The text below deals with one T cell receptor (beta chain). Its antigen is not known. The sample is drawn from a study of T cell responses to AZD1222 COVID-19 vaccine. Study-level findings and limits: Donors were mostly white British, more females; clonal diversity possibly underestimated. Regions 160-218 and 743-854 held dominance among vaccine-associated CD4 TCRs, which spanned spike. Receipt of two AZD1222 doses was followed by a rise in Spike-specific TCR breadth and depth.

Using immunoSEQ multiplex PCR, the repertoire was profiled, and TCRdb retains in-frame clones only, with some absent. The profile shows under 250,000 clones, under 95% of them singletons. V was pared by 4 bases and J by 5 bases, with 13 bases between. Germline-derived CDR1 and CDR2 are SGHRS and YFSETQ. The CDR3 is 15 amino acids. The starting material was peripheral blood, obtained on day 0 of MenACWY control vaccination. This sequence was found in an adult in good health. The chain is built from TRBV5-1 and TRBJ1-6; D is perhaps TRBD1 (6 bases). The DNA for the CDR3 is TGCGCCAGCAGCCCGGACAGTGGGAATAATTCACCCCTCCACTTT. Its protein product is CASSPDSGNNSPLHF.